What follows are 28 T cell receptor beta chains derived from one specimen sequenced in a study of blood T cell repertoires in COVID-19. Profiling relied on immunoSEQ multiplex PCR, and the TCRdb table lists in-frame clones only, not all of them. This sample has about 180,000 clones, with approximately 88% found just once. Sample: PBMCs or T cells enriched from blood (not recorded which). The source is a woman aged 18 to 35 who had recovered from COVID-19.

This sequence joins TRBV3-1 (or the pseudogene TRBV3-2) and TRBJ1-2, with D maybe TRBD1 (6 bases). The CDR3 extends over 12 amino acids. In germline, CDR1 is LGHDT, CDR2 YNNKEL (reference sequence). Deletions cut 4 bases from V and 8 bases from J, with 11 bases between. As DNA, the CDR3 is TGTGCCAGCAGCCTGACAGGTCTCGGCTACACCTTC. Translation gives CASSLTGLGYTF.

The rearrangement links TRBV3-1 (or the pseudogene TRBV3-2) to TRBJ2-7, with D possibly being TRBD2 (5 bases). This CDR3 contains 14 residues. Germline V CDR1 and CDR2: LGHDT, YNNKEL (reference sequence). V lost 5 bases and J 2 bases, leaving 13 bases between the germline ends. CDR3 residues: CASSSQEGAYEQYF. In DNA, the CDR3 is TGTGCCAGCAGCTCTCAAGAGGGTGCCTACGAGCAGTACTTC.

This clone was detected a few times. The chain uses TRBV10-3 and TRBJ1-5; the D gene is possibly TRBD1 (6 bases). The CDR3 is 13 amino acids. Germline lookup yields CDR1 ENHRY and CDR2 SYGVKD. Trimming shortened V by 11 bases and J by 3 bases, and 14 bases separated the two germline ends. As DNA, the CDR3 is TGTGCCTCATCCCGGGACAACAATCAGCCCCAGCATTTT. Translating gives CASSRDNNQPQHF.

This clone was detected many times. The chain recombines TRBV9 with TRBJ2-2; D may be TRBD1 (5 bases). Trimming removed 4 bases at V and 6 bases at J, with 13 bases between. Germline V lookup: CDR1 SGDLS, CDR2 YYNGEE. The CDR3 extends over 14 amino acids. CDR3 protein: CASSPRQISGELFF. In nucleotides, the CDR3 is TGTGCCAGCAGCCCAAGACAGATCTCCGGGGAGCTGTTTTTT. The full variable domain, completed using reference TRBV9 and TRBJ2-2, is DSGVTQTPKHLITATGQRVTLRCSPRSGDLSVYWYQQSLDQGLQFLIQYYNGEERAKGNILERFSAQQFPDLHSELNLSSLELGDSALYFCASSPRQISGELFFGEGSRLTVL.

This clone was found once. The chain links TRBV20-1 to TRBJ1-1, with 8 bases identical to TRBD1. The CDR3 runs 15 residues. The germline gives CDR1 DFQATT, CDR2 SNEGSKA (reference sequence). V gave up 6 bases and J gave up 0 bases; unmatched junction bases: 9. DNA of the CDR3: TGCAGTGCAAGTGACAGGGGCGGGCTGAACACTGAAGCTTTCTTT. Residues: CSASDRGGLNTEAFF.

This clone was detected ten times or more. This rearrangement joins TRBV6-5 to TRBJ2-7; TRBD1 agrees at 10 bases. Trimming took 4 bases from V and 3 from J; bases not matched to a gene: 6. Germline V CDR1 and CDR2: MNHEY, SVGAGI. The CDR3 runs 15 residues. The CDR3 reads CASSSGTGEYYEQYF. The CDR3 DNA is TGTGCCAGCAGTTCGGGGACAGGGGAGTACTACGAGCAGTACTTC.

This chain uses TRBV29-1 with TRBJ2-7, with D possibly TRBD2 on 5 matching bases. The V end was cut by 6 bases, the J end by 1 base, with 13 bases between. The CDR3 runs to 13 residues. CDR1 and CDR2 from the germline V gene are SQVTM and ANQGSEA. The CDR3 loop is CSVAEEASYEQYF. For the CDR3, the DNA is TGCAGCGTCGCGGAGGAGGCGTCCTACGAGCAGTACTTC.

This clone appeared once. The chain has TRBV19 and TRBJ1-1, with 7 bases aligning to TRBD1. Per germline, CDR1 LNHDA and CDR2 SQIVND (reference sequence). The length of the CDR3 is 14 residues. V dropped 7 bases and J dropped 0; count of bases not matched to a gene: 5. Written as DNA, the CDR3 is TGTGCCAGTAACAGGGACAGATTGAACACTGAAGCTTTCTTT. Its translation: CASNRDRLNTEAFF.

V is TRBV5-1 and J is TRBJ2-7, with TRBD2 matching 8 bases. The CDR3 is made up of 14 amino acids. The germline gives CDR1 SGHRS, CDR2 YFSETQ. Germline trimming cut 4 bases from V and 2 bases from J; bases unmatched to any gene: 5. CDR3 residues: CASSEKTSAYEQYF. The CDR3, as DNA: TGCGCCAGCAGCGAAAAGACTAGCGCCTACGAGCAGTACTTC.

The chain is built from TRBV28 and TRBJ1-3; 9 bases are shared with TRBD1. Germline values: CDR1 MDHEN, CDR2 SYDVKM. The CDR3 is 17 amino acids. V shed 2 bases, J shed 0 bases, and the junction held 5 bases outside the gene matches. Here the CDR3 DNA reads TGTGCCAGCAGTTTACCGGGACAGGGCAACTCTGGAAACACCATATATTTT. Translating it yields CASSLPGQGNSGNTIYF.

The rearrangement uses TRBV28 and TRBJ1-2; TRBD1 is a possible D gene (5 bases). The CDR3 length is 12 residues. V was shortened by 5 bases and J by 4 bases, with 8 bases between the two germline ends. CDR1 and CDR2 (germline): MDHEN, SYDVKM. The CDR3 nucleotides read TGTGCCAGCAGTACACAGGCCTATGGCTACACCTTC. This gives the protein CASSTQAYGYTF.

The CDR3 DNA reads TGCAGCGTTGACGGGGACAGCGACACAGATACGCAGTATTTT. Amino acid sequence: CSVDGDSDTDTQYF. This sequence joins TRBV29-1 and TRBJ2-3, with 7 bases aligning to TRBD1. The germline V gene encodes CDR1 SQVTM and CDR2 ANQGSEA. The CDR3 spans 14 residues. The ends lost 3 bases at V and 2 bases at J; junction bases unmatched: 5.

The chain carries TRBV5-8 and TRBJ1-3, with D hard to call. V lost 4 bases to trimming and J lost 4 bases, with 6 bases between them. The V gene's germline CDR1 is SGHTS and CDR2 YDEGEE. The CDR3 is 12 amino acids. The CDR3 loop reads CASSQSGNTIYF. CDR3 nucleotides: TGTGCCAGCAGCCAAAGCGGAAACACCATATATTTT.

This clone was found many times. CDR3 DNA: TGTGCCAGCAGCATTCACCGGGACTTCCTGAGCGGCGAGCAGTACTTC. Its translation is CASSIHRDFLSGEQYF. V and J are TRBV21-1 and TRBJ2-7; the DNA was not compared with TRBD2, the D call given in the table. TRBV21-1 is classified as a pseudogene. This CDR3 is built from 16 residues.

The rearrangement uses TRBV20-1 and TRBJ2-7, with D unclear. The germline CDR1 and CDR2 sequences are DFQATT and SNEGSKA (reference sequence). The CDR3 sequence is 11 residues long. V was clipped by 5 bases and J by 5 bases, with 10 bases between them. The DNA of the CDR3 is TGCAGTGCTCAGGTCCCTAACGAGCAGTACTTC. This codes for CSAQVPNEQYF.

The genes are TRBV28 and TRBJ1-5; the D gene is possibly TRBD1 (6 bases). CDR3 length: 12 amino acids. The V gene lost 6 bases and the J gene lost 5 bases, with 8 bases spanning the gap. CDR1 is MDHEN, CDR2 SYDVKM, per germline. CDR3 nucleotide sequence: TGTGCCAGCAGACAGGGTTATCAGCCCCAGCATTTT. Its protein product is CASRQGYQPQHF.

The chain links TRBV14 to TRBJ2-1; 14 bases are a match to TRBD2. The CDR3 is made up of 16 amino acids. Germline loops: CDR1 SGHDN, CDR2 FVKESK. V dropped 4 bases and J dropped 6; count of bases not matched to a gene: 5. CDR3 DNA sequence: TGTGCCAGCAGCCGCTCGGGACTAGCGGGAGCCAATGAGCAGTTCTTC. It codes for CASSRSGLAGANEQFF.

This clone was observed a handful of times. The rearrangement joins TRBV5-1 to TRBJ2-7; possible D gene TRBD1, 5 bases. In germline, CDR1 is SGHRS, CDR2 YFSETQ. V dropped 0 bases and J dropped 2 bases, with 12 bases sitting between them. The length of the CDR3 is 15 residues. CDR3 residues: CASSLGQGTPYEQYF. CDR3 DNA sequence: TGCGCCAGCAGCTTGGGGCAGGGTACCCCCTACGAGCAGTACTTC.

The rearrangement joins TRBV9 to TRBJ1-2; tentative D call: TRBD1 (5 bases). The CDR3 sequence is 15 residues long. V lost 5 bases and J 6 bases, leaving 20 bases between the germline ends. Germline CDR1 is SGDLS and CDR2 is YYNGEE. The CDR3 DNA reads as TGTGCCAGCAGTGCTTTAACACAGGAATCACATGGCTACACCTTC. Protein product: CASSALTQESHGYTF.

The gene calls are TRBV4-2 and TRBJ2-1; TRBD2 aligns across 12 bases. Germline CDR1 is LGHNA and CDR2 is YNFKEQ. Unmatched junction bases numbered 14, after V lost 2 bases and J lost 0 bases. The CDR3 sequence is 21 residues long. The CDR3 DNA follows: TGTGCCAGCAGCCAACGCCGGAGCCTAGCGGGGGGGGTGGTCTCCTACAATGAGCAGTTCTTC. Its translation: CASSQRRSLAGGVVSYNEQFF.

The CDR3 sequence is CASSQGWAPAGDEQFF. The CDR3 DNA is TGTGCCAGCAGCCAAGGGTGGGCACCCGCCGGGGATGAGCAGTTCTTC. The rearrangement uses TRBV14 and TRBJ2-1, with D perhaps matching TRBD2 (5 bases). Trimming shortened V by 1 base and J by 8 bases, and 18 bases separated the two germline ends. From germline, CDR1 is SGHDN and CDR2 FVKESK. The CDR3 has 16 residues. The full variable domain, rest sourced from reference TRBV14 and TRBJ2-1, is EAGVTQFPSHSVIEKGQTVTLRCDPISGHDNLYWYRRVMGKEIKFLLHFVKESKQDESGMPNNRFLAERTGGTYSTLKVQPAELEDSGVYFCASSQGWAPAGDEQFFGPGTRLTVL.

The rearrangement joins TRBV19 to TRBJ2-7; TRBD2 matches at 8 bases. The length of the CDR3 is 15 residues. The germline V gene has CDR1 LNHDA and CDR2 SQIVND (reference sequence). The ends lost 3 bases at V and 3 bases at J; junction bases unmatched: 7. DNA of the CDR3: TGTGCCAGTAGTATCCGACTCAGCGGGGGCTACGAGCAGTACTTC. Protein product: CASSIRLSGGYEQYF.

This sequence joins TRBV3-1 (or the pseudogene TRBV3-2) and TRBJ2-5; 8 nucleotides match TRBD2. CDR3 length: 14 residues. The V segment lost 6 bases and the J segment 5 bases; nucleotides outside the gene matches: 8. Per germline, CDR1 LGHDT and CDR2 YNNKEL (reference sequence). CDR3 residues: CASRTRPGGETQYF. CDR3 DNA sequence: TGTGCCAGCAGGACCCGCCCGGGGGGGGAGACCCAGTACTTC.

In this sample, this clone turned up a few times. The J gene is TRBJ2-1, the V gene TRBV10-2, with D perhaps matching TRBD1 (5 bases). This CDR3 has 16 residues. Per germline, CDR1 WSHSY and CDR2 SAAADI. Trimming shortened V by 0 bases and J by 3 bases, and 12 bases separated the two germline ends. The CDR3 coding sequence is TGCGCCAGCAGTGAGTCGCACTTAGGGGTCTACAATGAGCAGTTCTTC. Translated: CASSESHLGVYNEQFF.

This sequence joins TRBV28 and TRBJ2-7, with TRBD1 as a possible D gene (6 bases). CDR3 length: 13 amino acids. Germline-derived CDR1 and CDR2 are MDHEN and SYDVKM. The V and J ends lost 6 bases and 3 bases respectively, with 12 bases between them. The CDR3 DNA reads TGTGCCAGCAGCCCAGGGGTGCTCTACGAGCAGTACTTC. Residues: CASSPGVLYEQYF.

V usage is TRBV4-1 and J usage is TRBJ2-3; 8 bases line up with TRBD1. Germline lookup yields CDR1 MGHRA and CDR2 YSYEKL. Trimming took 1 base from V and 2 from J; bases not matched to a gene: 8. The CDR3 is 17 amino acids. The CDR3 DNA reads as TGCGCCAGCAGCCAAGTACCCGGGACAGGAGCCACAGATACGCAGTATTTT. It translates to CASSQVPGTGATDTQYF.

This clone has just one count. The chain combines TRBV3-1 (or the pseudogene TRBV3-2) with TRBJ2-7; tentative D call: TRBD2 (5 bases). The CDR3 extends over 15 amino acids. Trimming shortened V by 0 bases and J by 0 bases, and 9 bases separated the two germline ends. Germline V gene lookup returns CDR1 LGHDT and CDR2 YNNKEL (reference sequence). CDR3 residues: CASSQDGRVSYEQYF. The DNA of the CDR3 is TGTGCCAGCAGCCAAGATGGGAGAGTCTCCTACGAGCAGTACTTC.

Here the CDR3 DNA reads TGTGCCAGCAGTCCCAGTGGGGGGGTCACTGAAGCTTTCTTT. Its protein is CASSPSGGVTEAFF. The chain carries TRBV28 and TRBJ1-1; D possibly corresponds to TRBD1 (5 bases). The germline V gene has CDR1 MDHEN and CDR2 SYDVKM. This CDR3 has 14 amino acids. The V end lost 5 bases, the J end lost 4 bases, and 14 bases lay between the germline ends.